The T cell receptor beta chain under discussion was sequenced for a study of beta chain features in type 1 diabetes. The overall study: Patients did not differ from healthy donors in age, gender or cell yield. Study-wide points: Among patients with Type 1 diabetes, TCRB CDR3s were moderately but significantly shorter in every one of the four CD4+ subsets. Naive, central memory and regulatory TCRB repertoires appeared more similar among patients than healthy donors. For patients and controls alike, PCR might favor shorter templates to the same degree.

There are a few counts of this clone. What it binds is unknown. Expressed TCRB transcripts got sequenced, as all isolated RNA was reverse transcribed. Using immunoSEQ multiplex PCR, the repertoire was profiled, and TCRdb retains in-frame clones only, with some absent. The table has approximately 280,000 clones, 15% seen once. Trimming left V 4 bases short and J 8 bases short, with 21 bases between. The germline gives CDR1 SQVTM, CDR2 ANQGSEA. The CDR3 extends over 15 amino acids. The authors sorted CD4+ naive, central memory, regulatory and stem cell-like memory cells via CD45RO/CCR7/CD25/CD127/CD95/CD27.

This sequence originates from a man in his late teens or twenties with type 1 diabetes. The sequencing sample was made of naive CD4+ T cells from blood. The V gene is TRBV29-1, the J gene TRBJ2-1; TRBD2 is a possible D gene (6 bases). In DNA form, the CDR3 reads TGCAGCGTTGTAATAGGGAGGTACCTTACCCATGAGCAGTTCTTC. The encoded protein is CSVVIGRYLTHEQFF.